Each of the 13 T cell receptor beta chains below was sequenced from the same sample in a study of blood T cell repertoires in COVID-19. Only in-frame clones appear in the TCRdb table, and some are missing; sequencing was by immunoSEQ multiplex PCR. The repertoire holds some 90,000 clones, 80% seen once, with around 20% in the top ten. The sequencing sample was made of peripheral blood. The receptors were gathered from a human donor in a cohort sampled during active COVID-19.

This clone appeared a single time. This chain uses TRBV3-1 (or the pseudogene TRBV3-2) with TRBJ2-6; possibly TRBD1 for D (5 bases). Germline CDR1 LGHDT, CDR2 YNNKEL (reference sequence). This CDR3 is built from 16 residues. The V and J ends lost 2 bases and 1 base respectively, with 9 bases between them. The CDR3 bases are TGTGCCAGCAGCCAACTCCAGGGTTCTGGGGCCAACGTCCTGACTTTC. Residues: CASSQLQGSGANVLTF.

This clone has only a few counts. The chain joins TRBV28 to TRBJ2-7; 10 nucleotides agree with TRBD1. V was pared by 6 bases and J by 2 bases, with 10 bases of the junction left unmatched. CDR1 is MDHEN and CDR2 is SYDVKM in the germline V gene. This CDR3 region has 16 residues. The CDR3 region is CASRANPGQGTYEQYF. Here the CDR3 DNA reads TGTGCCAGCAGGGCGAATCCGGGACAGGGGACCTACGAGCAGTACTTC.

The chain carries TRBV28 and TRBJ1-6; no firm D call. Per the germline V gene, CDR1 is MDHEN and CDR2 is SYDVKM. The CDR3 runs 11 residues. V dropped 6 bases and J dropped 7 bases, with 4 bases sitting between them. The DNA for the CDR3 is TGTGCCAGCAGCCTAAATTCACCCCTCCACTTT. This gives the protein CASSLNSPLHF.

This sequence joins TRBV2 and TRBJ2-7, with TRBD1 matching 7 bases. CDR3 length: 15 residues. The V and J ends lost 6 bases and 7 bases, in that order; junction bases with no gene match: 15. Germline V gives CDR1 SNHLY, CDR2 FYNNEI. The CDR3 loop is CASRIRDRGTGEQYF. CDR3 DNA: TGTGCCAGCAGAATTCGGGACAGAGGCACGGGGGAGCAGTACTTC. Looking up the rest from reference TRBV2 and TRBJ2-7 gives the full variable domain: EPEVTQTPSHQVTQMGQEVILRCVPISNHLYFYWYRQILGQKVEFLVSFYNNEISEKSEIFDDQFSVERPDGSNFTLKIRSTKLEDSAMYFCASRIRDRGTGEQYFGPGTRLTVT.

This chain links TRBV27 with TRBJ2-7; 7 bases agree with TRBD1. CDR3 length: 15 residues. With V trimmed by 5 bases and J by 0 bases, 7 bases remained unmatched. CDR1 is MNHEY, CDR2 SMNVEV, per germline (reference sequence). CDR3 DNA: TGTGCCAGCAGTCTAAGACAGGGTAGCTCCTACGAGCAGTACTTC. Protein: CASSLRQGSSYEQYF.

This clone came up once. The V and J genes are TRBV29-1 and TRBJ2-1; 7 bases match TRBD1. The CDR3 consists of 13 residues. CDR1 is SQVTM and CDR2 is ANQGSEA in the germline V gene. J gave up 5 bases and V 7 bases, and 8 bases lay outside the gene matches. Here the CDR3 reads CSGYRGDNNEQFF. The CDR3 nucleotides read TGCAGCGGTTACAGGGGAGATAACAATGAGCAGTTCTTC.

The chain couples TRBV15 to TRBJ2-4; weak D call: TRBD2 (5 bases). This CDR3 has 17 residues. V was shortened by 0 bases and J by 1 base, with 13 bases between the two germline ends. Germline V gives CDR1 LNHNV, CDR2 YYDKDF (reference sequence). In DNA, the CDR3 is TGTGCCACCAGCAGAGACCCGGAGGAAAGGGCCAAAAACATTCAGTACTTC. Translated, it gives CATSRDPEERAKNIQYF.

The genes are TRBV5-5 and TRBJ2-1; 8 positions agree with TRBD2. Trimming cost V 0 bases and J 7 bases; bases outside gene matches: 9. This CDR3 region has 16 residues. Germline values: CDR1 SGHKS, CDR2 YYEKEE (reference sequence). This CDR3 is CASSLGLTGGQNEQFF. As DNA, the CDR3 is TGTGCCAGCAGCTTGGGCTTAACGGGAGGGCAAAATGAGCAGTTCTTC.

This clone was seen a handful of times. This rearrangement joins TRBV4-2 to TRBJ2-7; D is ambiguous. The CDR3 loop spans 14 amino acids. Trimming removed 2 bases from V and 4 bases from J, with 12 bases in between. The V gene's germline CDR1 is LGHNA and CDR2 YNFKEQ. CDR3 region: CASSQLTNPYEQYF. The CDR3 DNA follows: TGTGCCAGCAGCCAACTCACTAATCCTTACGAGCAGTACTTC.

This sequence joins TRBV27 and TRBJ1-2; 12 positions agree with TRBD1. The CDR3 consists of 16 residues. Germline lookup yields CDR1 MNHEY and CDR2 SMNVEV (reference sequence). V shed 5 bases, J shed 4 bases, and the junction held 8 bases outside the gene matches. CDR3 amino acids: CASSPWDRGRLYGYTF. Written as DNA, the CDR3 is TGTGCCAGCAGTCCCTGGGACAGGGGGCGCCTCTATGGCTACACCTTC.

The DNA for the CDR3 is TGTGCCAGCAGCGTTAGTGGGGCGAGCACAGATACGCAGTATTTT. Translating gives CASSVSGASTDTQYF. The rearrangement links TRBV9 to TRBJ2-3, with D maybe TRBD1 (5 bases). Per germline, CDR1 SGDLS and CDR2 YYNGEE. This CDR3 is 15 amino acids long. V was pared by 2 bases and J by 0 bases, with 10 bases between.

The rearrangement links TRBV7-9 to TRBJ1-3; D gene unclear. Germline V gene lookup returns CDR1 SEHNR and CDR2 FQNEAQ (reference sequence). CDR3 length: 12 residues. The V end lost 5 bases, the J end lost 3 bases, and 5 bases lay between the germline ends. The CDR3 DNA reads TGTGCCAGCAGCCCTAATGGAAACACCATATATTTT. Protein: CASSPNGNTIYF.

CDR3 nucleotides: TGCGCCAGCAGTGCCCAGGCGTTTGAGCCCCAGCATTTT. Translation gives CASSAQAFEPQHF. The chain is built from TRBV10-1 and TRBJ1-5; D is ambiguous. The CDR3 extends over 13 amino acids. Germline CDR1 WNHNN, CDR2 SYGVQD (reference sequence). The V end lost 4 bases, the J end lost 8 bases, and 12 bases lay between the germline ends.